This TCR beta chain is from a study of blood T cell repertoires in COVID-19. Study information: Sources were T cells, B-cell-depleted T cells, or PBMCs; the material itself was cDNA or gDNA.

Some clones are missing from TCRdb's copy, which holds only in-frame ones; the method was immunoSEQ multiplex PCR. The profile shows about 220,000 clones, 83% of them singletons. Participant age was roughly 18 to 95 years, and participants resided in roughly 24 US areas. Participants were placed into cohorts based on the clinical history they reported. Specimen: PBMCs or T cells enriched from blood (not recorded which). The TCR sequence derives from a woman between 45 and 65 years old who had been exposed to COVID-19.

As DNA, the CDR3 is TGTGCCAGCACAGGGGAGGGGGACACTGAAGCTTTCTTT. Translating gives CASTGEGDTEAFF. The genes are TRBV6-5 and TRBJ1-1, with D possibly TRBD1 on 6 matching bases. Germline CDR1 reads MNHEY; CDR2 reads SVGAGI. Trimming stripped 7 bases from V and 3 bases from J, with 12 bases between. CDR3 size: 13 residues.